The 5 T cell receptor beta chains below were found in one sample sequenced in a study of type 1 regulatory T cells. No antigen has been identified for these receptors. TCRdb fed the reads into MiXCR, producing one record per CDR3 protein. The data hold roughly 71,000 distinct CDR3 sequences, with less than 25% observed a single time. Study-wide points: Compared with non-type 1 regulatory T cells, type 1 regulatory T cells showed a more restricted TCR repertoire.

The sequencing sample was made of cultured type 1 regulatory T (Tr1) cells, either the whole culture or a sorted fraction (not recorded which). These receptors originate from a human donor in good health.

This clonotype occurred a few times. The gene calls are TRBV25-1 and TRBJ2-7; D is perhaps TRBD2 (5 bases). Trimming removed 1 base from V and 12 bases from J, with 13 bases in between. This CDR3 is 12 amino acids long. Germline lookup yields CDR1 MGHDK and CDR2 SYGVNS. This CDR3 is CASSEFGENLYF. CDR3 DNA: TGTGCCAGCAGTGAATTTGGGGAGAACCTGTACTTC.

The chain uses TRBV20-1 and TRBJ2-1, with D possibly being TRBD1 (5 bases). In germline, CDR1 is DFQATT, CDR2 SNEGSKA (reference sequence). V dropped 3 bases and J dropped 6 bases, with 15 bases sitting between them. The CDR3 runs 14 residues. DNA for the CDR3: TGCAGTGCTAGGGGGCAGGTTTATAGCAATGAGCAGTTCTTC. Translated: CSARGQVYSNEQFF.

This chain connects TRBV12-3 or TRBV12-4 to TRBJ2-7, with 12 bases lining up with TRBD1. V lost 5 bases, J lost 4 bases, and 9 bases stayed unmatched. CDR3 size: 16 residues. This chain's CDR3 is CASSRTGTGGEYEQYF. In nucleotides, the CDR3 is TGTGCCAGCAGTCGAACCGGGACAGGGGGCGAATACGAGCAGTACTTC.

In this sample, this clonotype turned up a few times. This chain uses TRBV12-3 or TRBV12-4 with TRBJ2-3; the match to TRBD2 covers 7 bases. The J segment lost 5 bases and the V segment lost 2 bases, leaving 13 bases of the junction unmatched. The CDR3 runs 17 residues. In DNA, the CDR3 is TGTGCCAGCAGTTTATCCGCGGCGGGAGTGGTAAGAGATACGCAGTATTTT. As protein: CASSLSAAGVVRDTQYF.

This clonotype was seen many times. The chain carries TRBV20-1 and TRBJ2-4; 12 bases are a match to TRBD2. The V and J ends lost 6 bases and 2 bases, in that order; junction bases with no gene match: 5. CDR3 length: 15 amino acids. Germline-derived CDR1 and CDR2 are DFQATT and SNEGSKA (reference sequence). CDR3 amino acids: CSAELAGGSKNIQYF. CDR3 sequence (DNA): TGCAGTGCAGAACTAGCGGGGGGTTCCAAAAACATTCAGTACTTC.